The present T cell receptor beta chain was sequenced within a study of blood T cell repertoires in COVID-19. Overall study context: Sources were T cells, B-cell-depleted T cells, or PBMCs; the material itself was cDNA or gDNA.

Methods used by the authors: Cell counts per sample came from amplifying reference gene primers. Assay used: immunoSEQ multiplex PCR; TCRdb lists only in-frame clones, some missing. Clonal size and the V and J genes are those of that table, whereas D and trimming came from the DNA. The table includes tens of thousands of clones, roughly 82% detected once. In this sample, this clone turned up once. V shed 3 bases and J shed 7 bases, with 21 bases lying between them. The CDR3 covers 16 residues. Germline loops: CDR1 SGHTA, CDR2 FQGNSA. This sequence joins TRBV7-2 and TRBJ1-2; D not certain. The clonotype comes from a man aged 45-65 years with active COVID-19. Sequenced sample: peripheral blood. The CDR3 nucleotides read TGTGCCAGCAGCTTGGGAGTGTTAGAGGGAGAGTCTGGCTACACCTTC. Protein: CASSLGVLEGESGYTF.